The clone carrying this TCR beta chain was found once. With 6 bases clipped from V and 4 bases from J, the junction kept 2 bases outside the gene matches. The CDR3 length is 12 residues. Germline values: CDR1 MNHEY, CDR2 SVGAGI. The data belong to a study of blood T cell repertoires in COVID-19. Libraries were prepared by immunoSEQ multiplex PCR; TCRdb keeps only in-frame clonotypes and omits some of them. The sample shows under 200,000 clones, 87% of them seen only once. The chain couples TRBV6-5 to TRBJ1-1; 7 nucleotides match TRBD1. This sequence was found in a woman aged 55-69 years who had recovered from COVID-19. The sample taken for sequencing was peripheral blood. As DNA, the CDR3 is TGTGCCAGCAGACGACAGGGCACTGAAGCTTTCTTT. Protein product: CASRRQGTEAFF.